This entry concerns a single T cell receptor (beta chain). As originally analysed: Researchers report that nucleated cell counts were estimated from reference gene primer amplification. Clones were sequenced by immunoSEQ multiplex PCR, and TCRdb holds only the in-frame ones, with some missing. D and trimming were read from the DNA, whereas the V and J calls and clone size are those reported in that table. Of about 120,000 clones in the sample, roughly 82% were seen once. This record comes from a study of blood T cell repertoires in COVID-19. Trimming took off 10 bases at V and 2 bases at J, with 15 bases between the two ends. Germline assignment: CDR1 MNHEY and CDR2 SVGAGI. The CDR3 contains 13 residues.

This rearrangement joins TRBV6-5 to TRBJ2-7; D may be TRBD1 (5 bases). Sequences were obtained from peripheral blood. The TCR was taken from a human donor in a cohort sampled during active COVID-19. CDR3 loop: CATTSDTTYEQYF. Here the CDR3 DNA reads TGTGCCACCACTTCGGACACAACCTACGAGCAGTACTTC.